These 3 T cell receptor beta chains share one sample of origin, sequenced in a study of CD8 T cells in ankylosing spondylitis. TCRdb analysed the 5' RACE reads with MiXCR anew, one entry per CDR3 protein. The table lists 250,000 to 300,000 distinct CDR3 sequences, 15% to 25% of them singletons. Sequences were obtained from blood, either unsorted or a sorted T cell fraction (not recorded which). The receptors stem from a male donor with ankylosing spondylitis or in good health (not recorded which).

This clonotype was counted a few times. J is TRBJ1-6 and V is TRBV4-1; a possible D gene is TRBD1 (5 bases). This CDR3 has 17 residues. The V gene lost 4 bases and the J gene lost 7 bases, with 20 bases spanning the gap. Germline assignment: CDR1 MGHRA and CDR2 YSYEKL. The CDR3 DNA reads TGCGCCAGCAGCCCATATACGGCAGGGACTAAAAATTCACCCCTCCACTTT. It translates to CASSPYTAGTKNSPLHF.

The genes are TRBV10-3 and TRBJ2-1, with TRBD2 matching 10 bases. The germline gives CDR1 ENHRY, CDR2 SYGVKD. CDR3 length: 13 residues. Trimming cost V 6 bases and J 6 bases; bases outside gene matches: 2. CDR3 nucleotide sequence: TGTGCCATCAGGGCTAGCGGGGGCAATGAGCAGTTCTTC. As protein: CAIRASGGNEQFF.

A few counts support this clonotype. The rearrangement links TRBV7-2 to TRBJ2-3; 8 nucleotides align to TRBD2. The CDR3 has 15 residues. Trimming at V came to 0 bases and at J to 6 bases, leaving 5 bases not matched to a gene. CDR1 SGHTA and CDR2 FQGNSA come from the germline V gene. The chain's CDR3 is CASSLAGGAGDTQYF. The CDR3 nucleotides read TGTGCCAGCAGCTTAGCCGGGGGGGCCGGGGATACGCAGTATTTT.